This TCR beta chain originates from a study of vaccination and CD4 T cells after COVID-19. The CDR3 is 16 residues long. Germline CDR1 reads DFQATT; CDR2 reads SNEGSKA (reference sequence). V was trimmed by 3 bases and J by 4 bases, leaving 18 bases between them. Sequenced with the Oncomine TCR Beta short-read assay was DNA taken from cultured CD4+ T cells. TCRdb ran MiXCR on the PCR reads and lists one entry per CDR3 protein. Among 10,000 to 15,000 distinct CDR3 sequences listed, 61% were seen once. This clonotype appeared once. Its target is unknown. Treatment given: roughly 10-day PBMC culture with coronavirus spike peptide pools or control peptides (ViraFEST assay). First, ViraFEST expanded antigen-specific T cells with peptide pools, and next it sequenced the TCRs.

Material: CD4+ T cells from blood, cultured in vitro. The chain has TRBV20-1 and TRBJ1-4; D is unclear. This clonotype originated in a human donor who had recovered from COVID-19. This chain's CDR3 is CSASPPSGRSNEKLFF. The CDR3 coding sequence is TGCAGTGCTAGCCCCCCCTCTGGGCGGAGTAATGAAAAACTGTTTTTT.